A selection of T cell receptor beta chains follows, all from one sample in a study of blood T cell repertoires in COVID-19. TCRdb's table, derived via immunoSEQ multiplex PCR, lists solely in-frame clones and lacks some. The profile shows around 110,000 clones, about 80% of them singletons. What was sequenced was peripheral blood. These receptors originate from a man aged 65 to 85 with acute or convalescent COVID-19. CDR3s include the opening cysteine and the closing phenylalanine or tryptophan. D genes are given only for firm matches. A row's size may be missing; if present it is once, few, many or a size class.

.	TRBV29-1	TRBD1	TRBJ1-3	TGCAGCGCCAACAGGGGGGACACCATATATTTT	CSANRGDTIYF
once	TRBV3-1/TRBV3-2	TRBD2	TRBJ2-2	TGTGCCAGCAGCCAATTTCTAGCGGGGACCGGGGAGCTGTTTTTT	CASSQFLAGTGELFF
.	TRBV7-8	.	TRBJ2-7	TGTGCCAGCAGCTTCAGGGCGGTGTACGAGCAGTACTTC	CASSFRAVYEQYF
.	TRBV5-1	TRBD1	TRBJ1-3	TGCGCCAGCGGCACAGGGGTCTCTGGAAACACCATATATTTT	CASGTGVSGNTIYF
.	TRBV19	.	TRBJ1-4	TGTGCCAGTAGCCGTGACATTAATGAAAAACTGTTTTTT	CASSRDINEKLFF
.	TRBV5-5	TRBD1	TRBJ1-6	TGTGCCAGCAGCGAACCACCGGGACAGGGTAATTCACCCCTCCACTTT	CASSEPPGQGNSPLHF
.	TRBV7-2	TRBD1	TRBJ2-7	TGTGCCAGCAGCTCCTCCGGGACAGCCGTTTCCTACGAGCAGTACTTC	CASSSSGTAVSYEQYF
.	TRBV5-5	TRBD2	TRBJ2-3	TGTGCCAGCAGCCTACTAGCGGGACGCACAGATACGCAGTATTTT	CASSLLAGRTDTQYF
.	TRBV5-4	TRBD1	TRBJ1-5	TGTGCCAGCAGCGCCGGCGGGACAGACAATCAGCCCCAGCATTTT	CASSAGGTDNQPQHF
.	TRBV11-3	TRBD1	TRBJ1-5	TGTGCCAGCAGCTTAGCTTGTGGTGACAGGGGCGACTTTAGCAATCAGCCCCAGCATTTT	CASSLACGDRGDFSNQPQHF
.	TRBV6-5	TRBD1	TRBJ1-1	TGTGCCAGCAAATTCACAGGGGGAAACACTGAAGCTTTCTTT	CASKFTGGNTEAFF
.	TRBV7-6	.	TRBJ2-5	TGTGCCAGCAGCTTAGACCCCGGGGAGCAGGAGACCCAGTACTTC	CASSLDPGEQETQYF
few	TRBV4-3	TRBD1	TRBJ1-3	TGCGCCAGCAGCCAAACTCACTCAGGGGGCGCGAAGGGAAACACCATATATTTT	CASSQTHSGGAKGNTIYF
.	TRBV7-9	.	TRBJ1-1	TGTGCCAGCAGTGTGGGCGTAAGGGGCACTGAAGCTTTCTTT	CASSVGVRGTEAFF
.	TRBV5-6	TRBD2	TRBJ2-1	TGTGCCAGCAGCCCTAGCGGGGGGAGATCCTACAATGAGCAGTTCTTC	CASSPSGGRSYNEQFF
.	TRBV9	.	TRBJ1-2	TGTGCCAGCAGCGGCCTATGGGGGGACTATGGCTACACCTTC	CASSGLWGDYGYTF